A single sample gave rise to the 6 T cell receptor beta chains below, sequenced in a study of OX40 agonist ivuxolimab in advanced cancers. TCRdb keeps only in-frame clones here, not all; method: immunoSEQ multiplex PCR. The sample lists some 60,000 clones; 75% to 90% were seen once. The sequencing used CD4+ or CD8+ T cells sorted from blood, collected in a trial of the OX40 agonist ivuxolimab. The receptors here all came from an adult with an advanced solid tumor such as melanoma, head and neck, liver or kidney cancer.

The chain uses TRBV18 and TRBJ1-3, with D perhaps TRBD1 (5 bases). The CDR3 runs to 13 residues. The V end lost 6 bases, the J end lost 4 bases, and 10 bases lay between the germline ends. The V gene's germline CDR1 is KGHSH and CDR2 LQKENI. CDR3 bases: TGTGCCAGCTCCTGGGACGGAGGAAACACCATATATTTT. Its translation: CASSWDGGNTIYF.

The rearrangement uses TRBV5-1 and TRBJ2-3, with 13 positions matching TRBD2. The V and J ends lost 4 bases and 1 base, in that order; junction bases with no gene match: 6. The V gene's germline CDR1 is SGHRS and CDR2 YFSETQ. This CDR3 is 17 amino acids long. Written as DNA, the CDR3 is TGCGCCAGCAGCCCTGGGACTAGCGGGGCGGGCACAGATACGCAGTATTTT. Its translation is CASSPGTSGAGTDTQYF. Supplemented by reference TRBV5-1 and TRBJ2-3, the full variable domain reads KAGVTQTPRYLIKTRGQQVTLSCSPISGHRSVSWYQQTPGQGLQFLFEYFSETQRNKGNFPGRFSGRQFSNSRSEMNVSTLELGDSALYLCASSPGTSGAGTDTQYFGPGTRLTVL.

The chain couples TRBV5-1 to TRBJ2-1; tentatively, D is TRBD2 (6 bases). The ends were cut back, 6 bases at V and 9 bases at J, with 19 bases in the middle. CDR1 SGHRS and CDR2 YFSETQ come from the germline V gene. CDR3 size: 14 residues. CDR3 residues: CASTPDRLDLEQFF. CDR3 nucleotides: TGCGCCAGCACCCCCGACCGACTAGATCTTGAGCAGTTCTTC.

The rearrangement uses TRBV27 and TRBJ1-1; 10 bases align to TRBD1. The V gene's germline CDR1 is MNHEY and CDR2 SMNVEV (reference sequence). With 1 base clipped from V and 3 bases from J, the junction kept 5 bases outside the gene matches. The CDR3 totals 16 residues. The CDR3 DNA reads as TGTGCCAGCAGTTTATGGACAGGGGGAGGAGACACTGAAGCTTTCTTT. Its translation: CASSLWTGGGDTEAFF.

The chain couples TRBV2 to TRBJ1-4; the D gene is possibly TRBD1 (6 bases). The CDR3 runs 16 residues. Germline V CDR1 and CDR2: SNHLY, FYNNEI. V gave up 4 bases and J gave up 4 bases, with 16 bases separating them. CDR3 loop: CASSGRSQGYNEKLFF. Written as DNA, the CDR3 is TGTGCCAGCAGTGGAAGGAGCCAGGGGTATAATGAAAAACTGTTTTTT.

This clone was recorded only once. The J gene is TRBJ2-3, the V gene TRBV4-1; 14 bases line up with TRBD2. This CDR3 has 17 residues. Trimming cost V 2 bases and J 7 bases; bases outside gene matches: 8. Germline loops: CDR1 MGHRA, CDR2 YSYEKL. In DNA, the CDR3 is TGCGCCAGCAGCCAAAGCGGGACTAGCGGGGGTACTAATACGCAGTATTTT. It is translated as CASSQSGTSGGTNTQYF.